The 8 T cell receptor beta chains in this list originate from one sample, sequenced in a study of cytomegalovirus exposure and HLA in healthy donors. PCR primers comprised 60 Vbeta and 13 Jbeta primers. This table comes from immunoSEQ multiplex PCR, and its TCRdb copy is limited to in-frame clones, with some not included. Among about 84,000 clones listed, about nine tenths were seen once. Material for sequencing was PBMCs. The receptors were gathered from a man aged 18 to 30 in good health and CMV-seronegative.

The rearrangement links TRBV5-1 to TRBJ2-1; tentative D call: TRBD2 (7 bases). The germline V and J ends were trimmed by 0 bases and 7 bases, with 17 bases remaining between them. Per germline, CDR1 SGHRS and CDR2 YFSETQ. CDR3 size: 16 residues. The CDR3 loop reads CASSLDGGRGGNEQFF. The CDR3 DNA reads TGCGCCAGCAGCTTGGACGGCGGGAGAGGGGGAAATGAGCAGTTCTTC.

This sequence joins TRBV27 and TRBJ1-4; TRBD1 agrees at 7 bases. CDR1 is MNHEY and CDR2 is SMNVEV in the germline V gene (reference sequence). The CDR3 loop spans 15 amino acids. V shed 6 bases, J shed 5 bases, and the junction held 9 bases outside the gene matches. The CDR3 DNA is TGTGCCAGCAGCAAGAGGGACAGACTGAATGAAAAACTGTTTTTT. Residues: CASSKRDRLNEKLFF.

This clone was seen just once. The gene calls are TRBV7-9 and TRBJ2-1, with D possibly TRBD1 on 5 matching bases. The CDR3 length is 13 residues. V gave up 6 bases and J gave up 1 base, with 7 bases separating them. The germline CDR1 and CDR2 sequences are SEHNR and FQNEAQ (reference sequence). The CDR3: CASRAGSYNEQFF. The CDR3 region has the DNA TGTGCCAGCAGGGCAGGGTCCTACAATGAGCAGTTCTTC.

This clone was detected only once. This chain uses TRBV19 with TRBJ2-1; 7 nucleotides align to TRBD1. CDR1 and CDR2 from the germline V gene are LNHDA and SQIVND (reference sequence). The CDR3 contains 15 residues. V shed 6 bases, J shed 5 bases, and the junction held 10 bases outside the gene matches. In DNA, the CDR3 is TGTGCCAGTAGGAGGACCGGGACAGCCAACAATGAGCAGTTCTTC. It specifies CASRRTGTANNEQFF. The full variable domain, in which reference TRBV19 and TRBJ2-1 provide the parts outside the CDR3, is DGGITQSPKYLFRKEGQNVTLSCEQNLNHDAMYWYRQDPGQGLRLIYYSQIVNDFQKGDIAEGYSVSREKKESFPLTVTSAQKNPTAFYLCASRRTGTANNEQFFGPGTRLTVL.

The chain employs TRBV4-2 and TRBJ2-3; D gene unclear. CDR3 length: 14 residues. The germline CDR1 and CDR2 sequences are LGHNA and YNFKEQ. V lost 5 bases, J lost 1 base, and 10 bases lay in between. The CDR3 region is CASSMLAGTDTQYF. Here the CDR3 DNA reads TGTGCCAGCAGCATGCTGGCGGGCACAGATACGCAGTATTTT.

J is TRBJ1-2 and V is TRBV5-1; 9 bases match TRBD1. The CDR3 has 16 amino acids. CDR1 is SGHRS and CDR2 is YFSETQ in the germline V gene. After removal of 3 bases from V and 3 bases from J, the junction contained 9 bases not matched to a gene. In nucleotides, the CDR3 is TGCGCCAGCAGCTCCTTACAGGGGGCAAAGGACTATGGCTACACCTTC. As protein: CASSSLQGAKDYGYTF.

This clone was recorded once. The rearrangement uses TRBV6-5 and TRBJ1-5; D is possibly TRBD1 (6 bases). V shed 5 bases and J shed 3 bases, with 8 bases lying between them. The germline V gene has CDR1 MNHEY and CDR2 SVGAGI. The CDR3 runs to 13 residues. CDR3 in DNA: TGTGCCAGCAGTCGGGACACCAATCAGCCCCAGCATTTT. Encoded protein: CASSRDTNQPQHF.

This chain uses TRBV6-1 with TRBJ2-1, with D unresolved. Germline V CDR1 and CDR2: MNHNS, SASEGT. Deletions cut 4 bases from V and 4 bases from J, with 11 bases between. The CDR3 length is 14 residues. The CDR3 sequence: CASSGHPNYNEQFF. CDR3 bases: TGTGCCAGCAGTGGACATCCCAATTACAATGAGCAGTTCTTC.